This is a list of T cell receptor beta chains from one sample in a study of T cell responses to AZD1222 COVID-19 vaccine. Repertoires were generated with immunoSEQ multiplex PCR, while TCRdb's copy carries only in-frame clones and drops some. The sample has about 140,000 clones, approximately 90% seen once. The starting material was peripheral blood, obtained 28 days after the second AZD1222 dose. These receptors all stem from an adult who received the AZD1222 COVID-19 vaccine. CDR3s leave out the opening cysteine and the closing phenylalanine or tryptophan.

J,V,CDR3
TRBJ2-3,TRBV7-9,ASSLRQADTQY
TRBJ2-7,TRBV28,ASSPPGTRDEQY
TRBJ1-1,TRBV20-1,SAPMGDQAF
TRBJ2-2,TRBV2,ASSATGEDTGELF
TRBJ2-7,TRBV7-2,ASSLNGLQGAEQY
TRBJ2-1,TRBV7-2,ASRENSGRLQF
TRBJ1-1,TRBV6-5,VSISDRGTEAF
TRBJ2-5,TRBV6-5,ASLWYQETQY
TRBJ1-4,TRBV30,AWSLGGSTNEKLF
TRBJ1-4,TRBV27,ASSPGQGPEKLF
TRBJ1-1,TRBV10-2,ASSEPGQASEAF
TRBJ2-3,TRBV29-1,SVDGLAGEVTDTQY
TRBJ2-7,TRBV10-3,AISRGYEQY
TRBJ1-2,TRBV7-9,ASSTPRGGGYT
TRBJ1-1,TRBV5-4,ASSDGRREAF
TRBJ2-7,TRBV6-1,ASSEDRLAGVGEQY
TRBJ1-5,TRBV19,ASRRVEGASNQPQH
TRBJ2-1,TRBV6-5,ASSLSNGEFNEQF
TRBJ2-3,TRBV3-1/TRBV3-2,ASSQRATDTQY
TRBJ2-7,TRBV28,ASRLTGATYEQY
TRBJ2-3,TRBV27,ASSGGRGTDTQY
TRBJ1-2,TRBV19,ASSKATENYGYT
TRBJ1-1,TRBV11-2,ASSLVIGRNTEAF
TRBJ2-2,TRBV10-3,AISTRTSGTGELF
TRBJ2-5,TRBV7-2,ASSPGRGSETQY
TRBJ2-1,TRBV7-3,ASSPNGPYNEQF
TRBJ1-6,TRBV9,ASSPPGSYSPLH
TRBJ2-2,TRBV30,AWSSGTFSGGRDTGELF
TRBJ1-3,TRBV2,ASSPGIWLDRAGSGNTIY
TRBJ2-1,TRBV29-1,SANPGTSFYNEQF
TRBJ2-1,TRBV19,ASPDLYNEQF
TRBJ1-2,TRBV3-1/TRBV3-2,ASRPSGTFFHYGYT
TRBJ2-1,TRBV15,ATSRDRDGYNEQF
TRBJ2-7,TRBV5-6,ASSQPGRNSYEQY
TRBJ1-1,TRBV11-2,ASSLVPSTEAF
TRBJ2-7,TRBV9,ASSEGGARYEQY
TRBJ2-7,TRBV12-3/TRBV12-4,ASSLMGYEQY
TRBJ2-7,TRBV7-8,ASSLSPMGQGTYEQY
TRBJ1-6,TRBV6-1,ASSEAQFNSPLH
TRBJ2-4,TRBV4-1,ASSQVLTSAGQTLAKNIQY
TRBJ1-3,TRBV11-2,ASSLVSGSLFSGNTIY
TRBJ1-2,TRBV7-9,KFQGADYGYT
TRBJ2-7,TRBV6-5,ASSNPHRGYEQY
TRBJ1-5,TRBV28,ASNAPMGGNQPQH
TRBJ2-7,TRBV10-1,ASSRGGIYEQY
TRBJ1-4,TRBV5-8,ASSLGQGGYEKLF
TRBJ1-1,TRBV11-1,ASARGRVDTEAF
TRBJ2-7,TRBV5-1,ASSLDRQGADEQY
TRBJ2-7,TRBV21-1,ASSSTGTPADAFYEQY
TRBJ1-5,TRBV30,AWRSRVGAGYSNQPQH
TRBJ1-5,TRBV20-1,SASFGDASVGNQPQH
TRBJ2-5,TRBV5-1,ASSLVTSSQTQY
TRBJ2-2,TRBV6-5,ASSYGTETGELF
TRBJ2-3,TRBV30,AWSVVAGTDTQY
TRBJ2-3,TRBV29-1,SGLLDTQY
TRBJ2-2,TRBV5-8,ASSLMGPAGSGELF
TRBJ2-2,TRBV10-2,ASSRYTGELF
TRBJ2-7,TRBV30,AWTRTGLGEQY
TRBJ1-4,TRBV18,ASSPPASTVGNEKLF